This T cell receptor beta chain was observed in a study of cytomegalovirus exposure and HLA in healthy donors. Comment on this clone: Its specificity is unknown.

PCR involved 60 Vbeta and 13 Jbeta primers. TCRdb's copy holds only in-frame clones and misses some; the assay was immunoSEQ multiplex PCR. The table has 140,000 to 150,000 clones, more than 75% seen once. Looked up from germline, CDR1 is MDHEN and CDR2 is SYDVKM. V shed 7 bases, J shed 0 bases, and the junction held 8 bases outside the gene matches. This CDR3 has 16 amino acids. The study, taken as a whole, reports: Being productive about 87% or about 30% of the time was typical of most TCR beta V segments in an earlier analysis. Some TCR beta chains (roughly 160 of them) were listed as cytomegalovirus-associated. The study dropped some indistinguishable V segments, TRBV6-2 and TRBV6-3 among them.

The V and J genes are TRBV28 and TRBJ2-1; 8 bases align to TRBD2. The source is a female donor in good health and CMV-seronegative. Sequencing was done on a sample of PBMCs. The CDR3 sequence is CASNSGTRVSYNEQFF. In DNA form, the CDR3 reads TGTGCCAGCAATTCGGGGACTAGAGTCTCCTACAATGAGCAGTTCTTC.